Given below is one T cell receptor beta chain in context. The target antigen is unknown. The data derive from a study of post-analysis software for immune sequencing data. Whole-study context: There were relapsing-remitting, secondary progressive and progressive-relapsing multiple sclerosis among the disease courses included. Study results and limitations: A significant reduction in normalized Chao1 diversity was observed in multiple sclerosis patients versus controls. Those samples that were prepared in the same batch co-clustered strongly by F measure.

Included in the TCR beta cDNA libraries were unique molecular identifiers. TCRdb reanalysed the PCR reads using MiXCR and keeps one entry per CDR3 protein. The sample records around 700,000 distinct CDR3 sequences, 55% to 60% being singletons. The sample comprised blood. The TCR comes from a girl aged 2-10 years with multiple sclerosis.

CDR3 sequence (DNA): TGTGCCAGCAGTCGACTAGCGGATTACTACGAGCAGTACTTC. It is translated as CASSRLADYYEQYF. The chain couples TRBV12-3 or TRBV12-4 to TRBJ2-7; 9 bases map to TRBD2. J gave up 3 bases and V 5 bases, and 5 bases lay outside the gene matches. The CDR3 has 14 residues.